One and the same sample provided the 6 T cell receptor beta chains below, sequenced in a study of cytomegalovirus exposure and HLA in healthy donors. PCR amplification relied on 60 Vbeta primers (plus 13 Jbeta primers). Profiled with immunoSEQ multiplex PCR; TCRdb holds only in-frame clones, not every one. The sample has 200,000 to 250,000 clones, approximately 81% seen once. Specimen: PBMCs. Receptor source: a woman aged 55-70 years in good health and CMV-seropositive.

The chain recombines TRBV7-3 with TRBJ2-5; D is ambiguous. Trimming pared 8 bases from V and 4 bases from J, leaving 2 bases between. Germline lookup yields CDR1 SGHTA and CDR2 FQGTGA. This CDR3 has 9 residues. The CDR3 region has the DNA TGTGCCAGCCGAGAGACCCAGTACTTC. Translated: CASRETQYF. Combining the CDR3 with reference TRBV7-3 and TRBJ2-5 gives the whole variable domain GAGVSQTPSNKVTEKGKYVELRCDPISGHTALYWYRQSLGQGPEFLIYFQGTGAADDSGLPNDRFFAVRPEGSVSTLKIQRTERGDSAVYLCASRETQYFGPGTRLLVL.

This clone was seen more than once but under ten times. This rearrangement joins TRBV9 to TRBJ2-3, with a possible D match to TRBD1 (6 bases). The germline gives CDR1 SGDLS, CDR2 YYNGEE. CDR3 length: 13 residues. V lost 7 bases and J 6 bases, leaving 15 bases between the germline ends. CDR3 in amino acids: CASSYQGLDTQYF. As DNA, the CDR3 is TGTGCCAGCTCCTATCAGGGGCTGGATACGCAGTATTTT. The full variable domain, rest sourced from reference TRBV9 and TRBJ2-3, is DSGVTQTPKHLITATGQRVTLRCSPRSGDLSVYWYQQSLDQGLQFLIQYYNGEERAKGNILERFSAQQFPDLHSELNLSSLELGDSALYFCASSYQGLDTQYFGPGTRLTVL.

In this sample, this clone turned up once. V is TRBV6-6 and J is TRBJ1-1, with a weak D call TRBD1 (5 bases). V dropped 10 bases and J dropped 1 base, with 13 bases sitting between them. Germline V gene data show CDR1 as MNHNY and CDR2 as SVGAGI (reference sequence). The CDR3 consists of 13 residues. The CDR3 is CATRGWANTEAFF. The DNA of the CDR3 is TGTGCCACTCGGGGGTGGGCGAACACTGAAGCTTTCTTT.

This rearrangement joins TRBV7-2 to TRBJ2-4, with TRBD2 matching 7 bases. The CDR3 consists of 18 residues. V gave up 1 base and J gave up 3 bases; unmatched junction bases: 12. Germline V lookup: CDR1 SGHTA, CDR2 FQGNSA. The CDR3 region has the DNA TGTGCCAGCAGCTTAGTTGGTTGGCGGGAGAGGGGCAAAAACATTCAGTACTTC. Its protein product is CASSLVGWRERGKNIQYF.

The chain has TRBV7-9 and TRBJ2-5, with D possibly matching TRBD2 (6 bases). The CDR3 totals 16 residues. V dropped 2 bases and J dropped 5 bases, with 18 bases sitting between them. From germline, CDR1 is SEHNR and CDR2 FQNEAQ (reference sequence). CDR3 sequence (DNA): TGTGCCAGCAGCTTATTGGCCGGGAGCAGCCACGAGACCCAGTACTTC. Amino acids: CASSLLAGSSHETQYF. Complete variable domain (other parts from reference TRBV7-9 and TRBJ2-5): DTGVSQNPRHKITKRGQNVTFRCDPISEHNRLYWYRQTLGQGPEFLTYFQNEAQLEKSRLLSDRFSAERPKGSFSTLEIQRTEQGDSAMYLCASSLLAGSSHETQYFGPGTRLLVL.

The chain employs TRBV9 and TRBJ2-1; 7 nucleotides align to TRBD2. In germline, CDR1 is SGDLS, CDR2 YYNGEE. The CDR3 is 14 residues long. V lost 0 bases and J lost 7; bases outside the gene matches: 4. The CDR3 DNA follows: TGTGCCAGCAGCGTAGCGGGAGGTGGGAATGAGCAGTTCTTC. Translated, it gives CASSVAGGGNEQFF. Variable domain in full (rest from reference TRBV9 and TRBJ2-1): DSGVTQTPKHLITATGQRVTLRCSPRSGDLSVYWYQQSLDQGLQFLIQYYNGEERAKGNILERFSAQQFPDLHSELNLSSLELGDSALYFCASSVAGGGNEQFFGPGTRLTVL.